A selection of T cell receptor beta chains follows, all from one sample in a study of blood T cells in healthy people across ages. Each CDR3 protein gets one entry after TCRdb re-called the 5' RACE reads with MiXCR. This sample carries more than 500,000 distinct CDR3 sequences, approximately 26% of them seen once, and the ten largest clones take roughly 3.5%. These data were likewise used in another study, on T cells of mothers and their children.

The sample consisted of blood. These receptors came from a boy aged 2 to 10 in good health. Each CDR3 is given with its conserved first and last residue. The D gene is left open where the match is weak. Clone size is shown for a subset of rows, as once, few, many or a class of expanded clone.

>TRBJ2-1|TRBD2|15|TRBV20-1|NA
TGCAGTGCCACAGTTCGGGAGGGCCTTTACAATGAGCAGTTCTTC
CSATVREGLYNEQFF
>TRBJ1-6|NA|18|TRBV11-2|NA
TGTGCCAGCAGCGCCGGACTCAAGGGCCACATATTAAATTCACCCCTCCACTTT
CASSAGLKGHILNSPLHF
>TRBJ2-5|NA|11|TRBV29-1|NA
TGCAGCACTCGGGTCCAAGAGACCCAGTACTTC
CSTRVQETQYF
>TRBJ2-5|NA|16|TRBV10-3|few
TGTGCCATCAGTGAGTCGAGCAGGGGGGCCCAAGAGACCCAGTACTTC
CAISESSRGAQETQYF
>TRBJ2-6|NA|14|TRBV29-1|many
TGCAGCGCCACCTCGGGGACTGGGGCCAACGTCCTGACTTTC
CSATSGTGANVLTF
>TRBJ1-2|TRBD1|15|TRBV7-9|NA
TGTGCCAGCAGCCCTCCAACAGGGGGCCTCTATGGCTACACCTTC
CASSPPTGGLYGYTF
>TRBJ1-1|NA|15|TRBV6-2/TRBV6-3|NA
TGTGCCAGCAGGCCGATTCCGGGACGATACACTGAAGCTTTCTTT
CASRPIPGRYTEAFF
>TRBJ2-5|NA|13|TRBV6-2/TRBV6-3|few
TGTGCCAGCAGTCGGGTGTGGCACGAGGAGCAATACTTC
CASSRVWHEEQYF
>TRBJ2-2|TRBD2|16|TRBV11-2|NA
TGTGCCAGCAGCTTATGGACTAGCGGGAGTACCGGGGAGCTGTTTTTT
CASSLWTSGSTGELFF
>TRBJ2-7|TRBD1|15|TRBV18|NA
TGTGCCAGCTCACGTCCGGGACAGGGGATCTACGAGCAGTACTTC
CASSRPGQGIYEQYF
>TRBJ1-2|NA|15|TRBV7-3|NA
TGTGCCAGCAGCCTAGACGGGAGATCTTCGGATGGCTACACCTTC
CASSLDGRSSDGYTF
>TRBJ2-2|NA|15|TRBV5-1|NA
TGCGCCAGCAGCTTAGACGGACTGAACACCGGGGAGCTGTTTTTT
CASSLDGLNTGELFF
>TRBJ1-5|NA|13|TRBV6-5|few
TGTGCCAGCAGGGAGGGGCTGAATCAGCCCCAGCATTTT
CASREGLNQPQHF
>TRBJ2-7|NA|13|TRBV6-5|few
TGTGCCAGCAGTTACGACGGACCCTACGAGCAGTACTTC
CASSYDGPYEQYF
>TRBJ2-2|NA|14|TRBV7-2|NA
TGTGCCAGCAGCTTAGCGCGAGTTACCGGGGAGCTGTTTTTT
CASSLARVTGELFF
>TRBJ2-5|NA|15|TRBV6-1|few
TGTGCCAGCAGCGAAGGAGAAGGGGGTCCGGAGACCCAGTACTTC
CASSEGEGGPETQYF
>TRBJ2-7|NA|15|TRBV7-2|NA
TGTGCCAGCAGCTTAGGAGCAGGGTTCTCCTACGAGCAGTACTTC
CASSLGAGFSYEQYF
>TRBJ1-1|NA|15|TRBV20-1|many
TGCAGTGTTTGGAAGACTGGACGGATGAACACTGAAGCTTTCTTT
CSVWKTGRMNTEAFF
>TRBJ2-7|TRBD2|15|TRBV20-1|NA
TGCAGTGCTAGGGGGACTAGCGGGAGGTGCTACGAGCAGTACTTC
CSARGTSGRCYEQYF
>TRBJ1-6|TRBD1|18|TRBV7-2|NA
TGTGCCAGCAGCTTGGTGGGGGTCCGACAGGGGAATAATTCACCCCTCCACTTT
CASSLVGVRQGNNSPLHF
>TRBJ1-2|NA|14|TRBV5-4|NA
TGTGCCAGCAGCTTGGAGGCAGGGAATTCGGGCTACACCTTC
CASSLEAGNSGYTF
>TRBJ2-7|TRBD1|14|TRBV4-3|NA
TGCGCCAGCAGCCAAGGCAGGGGGCGTTACGAGCAGTACTTC
CASSQGRGRYEQYF
>TRBJ1-5|NA|13|TRBV19|few
TGTGCCAGTACCGATAGGGGGGACCAGCCCCAGCATTTT
CASTDRGDQPQHF
>TRBJ2-5|TRBD1|15|TRBV12-3/TRBV12-4|NA
TGTGCCAGCAGTTTTTCCAGGGGGCGGGTGGAGACCCAGTACTTC
CASSFSRGRVETQYF
>TRBJ1-1|TRBD1|13|TRBV19|NA
TGTGCCAGTAGTAAGGACAGGGGTGCTGAAGCTTTCTTT
CASSKDRGAEAFF
>TRBJ2-5|NA|13|TRBV7-7|NA
TGTGCTAGCAGCTCAAGGGGCCAAGCGACCCAGTACTTC
CASSSRGQATQYF
>TRBJ2-6|NA|18|TRBV6-1|NA
TGTGCCAGCAGTGAATTCAGGGGTGGTTCTTCTGGGGCCAACGTCCTGACTTTC
CASSEFRGGSSGANVLTF
>TRBJ2-2|NA|17|TRBV5-1|few
TGCGCCAGCAGCTTGGGCGCGGGGGCCTTGAACACCGGGGAGCTGTTTTTT
CASSLGAGALNTGELFF
>TRBJ2-5|NA|13|TRBV5-1|few
TGCGCCAGCAGCGAGGAGGCCTATCGGACCCAGTACTTC
CASSEEAYRTQYF